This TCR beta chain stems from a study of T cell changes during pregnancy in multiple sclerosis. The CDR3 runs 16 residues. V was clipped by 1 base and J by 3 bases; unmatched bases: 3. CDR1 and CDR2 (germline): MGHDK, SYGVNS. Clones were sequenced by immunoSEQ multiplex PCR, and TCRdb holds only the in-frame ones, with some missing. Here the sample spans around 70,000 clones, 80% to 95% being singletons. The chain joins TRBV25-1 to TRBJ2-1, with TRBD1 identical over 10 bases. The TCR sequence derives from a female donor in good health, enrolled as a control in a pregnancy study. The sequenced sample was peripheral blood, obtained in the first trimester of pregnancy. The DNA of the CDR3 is TGTGCCAGCAGTGAATCTAGGACAGGGGGCTACAATGAGCAGTTCTTC. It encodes CASSESRTGGYNEQFF.